The following is a TCR beta chain sequence with its context. Using immunoSEQ multiplex PCR, the repertoire was profiled, and TCRdb retains in-frame clones only, with some absent. The data show roughly 330,000 clones, 80% to 90% seen once. Adults between about 18 and 89 years of age took part from more than 20 US areas. The data originate from a study of blood T cell repertoires in COVID-19. Study information: T cells, B-cell-depleted T cells, or PBMCs supplied cDNA or gDNA.

V was clipped by 7 bases and J by 0 bases; unmatched bases: 8. This CDR3 is 14 amino acids long. Germline V CDR1 and CDR2: SQVTM, ANQGSEA. Sequencing was done on a sample of PBMCs or T cells enriched from blood (not recorded which). The sequence was obtained from a woman aged 18-29 years who had recovered from COVID-19. The chain links TRBV29-1 to TRBJ1-2, with TRBD1 matching 7 bases. CDR3 loop: CSDSGQEANYGYTF. DNA for the CDR3: TGCAGCGACTCAGGACAGGAAGCTAACTATGGCTACACCTTC.